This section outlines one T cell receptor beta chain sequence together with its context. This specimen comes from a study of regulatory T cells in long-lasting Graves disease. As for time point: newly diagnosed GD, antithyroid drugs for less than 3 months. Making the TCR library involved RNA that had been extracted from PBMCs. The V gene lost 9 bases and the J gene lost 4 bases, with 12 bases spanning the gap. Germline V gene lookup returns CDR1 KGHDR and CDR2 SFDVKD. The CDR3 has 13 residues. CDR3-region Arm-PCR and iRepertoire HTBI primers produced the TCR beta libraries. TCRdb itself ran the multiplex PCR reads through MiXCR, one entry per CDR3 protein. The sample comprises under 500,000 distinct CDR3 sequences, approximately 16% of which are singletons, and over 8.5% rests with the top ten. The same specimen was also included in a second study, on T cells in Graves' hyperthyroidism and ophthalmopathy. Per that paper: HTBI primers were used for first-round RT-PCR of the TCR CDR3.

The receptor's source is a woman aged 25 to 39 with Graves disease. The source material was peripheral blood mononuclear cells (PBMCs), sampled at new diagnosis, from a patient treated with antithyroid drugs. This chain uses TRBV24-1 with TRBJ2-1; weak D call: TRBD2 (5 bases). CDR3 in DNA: TGTGCCACCCCCAGCGGTAGGTACAATGAGCAGTTCTTC. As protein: CATPSGRYNEQFF.